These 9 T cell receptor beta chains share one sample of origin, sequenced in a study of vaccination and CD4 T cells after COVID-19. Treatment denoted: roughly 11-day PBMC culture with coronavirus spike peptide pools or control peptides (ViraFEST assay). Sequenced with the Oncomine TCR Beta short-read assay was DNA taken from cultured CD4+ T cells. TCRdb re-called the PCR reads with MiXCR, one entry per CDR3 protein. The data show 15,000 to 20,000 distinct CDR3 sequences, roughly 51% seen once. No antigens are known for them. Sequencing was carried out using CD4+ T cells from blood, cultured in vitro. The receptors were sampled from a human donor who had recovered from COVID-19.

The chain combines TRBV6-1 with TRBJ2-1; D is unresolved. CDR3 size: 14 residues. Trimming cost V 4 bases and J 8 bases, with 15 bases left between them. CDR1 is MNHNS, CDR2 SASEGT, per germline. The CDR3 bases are TGTGCCAGCAGTGTCGGGTTCTCTTACGATGAGCAGTTCTTC. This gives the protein CASSVGFSYDEQFF.

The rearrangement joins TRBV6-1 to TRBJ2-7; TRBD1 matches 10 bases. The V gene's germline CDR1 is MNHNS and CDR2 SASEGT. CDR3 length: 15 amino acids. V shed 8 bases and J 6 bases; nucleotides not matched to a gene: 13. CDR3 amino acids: CASHFSGTGEGEQYF. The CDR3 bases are TGTGCCAGCCACTTTTCCGGGACAGGGGAGGGCGAGCAGTACTTC.

The CDR3 DNA reads TGTGCCTGTGCATGGGTGGGGGGAGATACGCAGTATTTT. It encodes CACAWVGGDTQYF. The V gene is TRBV7-9, the J gene TRBJ2-3, with D possibly matching TRBD2 (6 bases). Germline V lookup: CDR1 SEHNR, CDR2 FQNEAQ (reference sequence). The CDR3 covers 13 residues. Trimming cost V 11 bases and J 5 bases, with 17 bases left between them.

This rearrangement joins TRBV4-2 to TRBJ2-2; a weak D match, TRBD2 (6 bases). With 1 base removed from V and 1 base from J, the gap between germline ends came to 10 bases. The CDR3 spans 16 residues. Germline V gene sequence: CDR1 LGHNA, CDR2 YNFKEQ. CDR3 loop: CASSQGRLENTGELFF. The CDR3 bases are TGTGCCAGCAGCCAAGGCCGACTAGAGAACACCGGGGAGCTGTTTTTT.

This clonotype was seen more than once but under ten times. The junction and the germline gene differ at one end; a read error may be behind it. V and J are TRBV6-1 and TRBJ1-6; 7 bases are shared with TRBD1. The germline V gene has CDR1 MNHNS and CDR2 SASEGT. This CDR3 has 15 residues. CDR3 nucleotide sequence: TGTGCCGGCAGACCCGGGACAGTTCTATATTCACCCCTCCACTTT. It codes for CAGRPGTVLYSPLHF.

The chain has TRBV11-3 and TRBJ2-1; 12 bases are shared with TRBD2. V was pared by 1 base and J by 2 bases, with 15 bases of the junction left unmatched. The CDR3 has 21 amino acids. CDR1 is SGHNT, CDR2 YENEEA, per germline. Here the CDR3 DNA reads TGTGCCAGCAGCTTAGGCACGGCTAGCGGGAGGGACAAGAGTACCTACAATGAGCAGTTCTTC. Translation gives CASSLGTASGRDKSTYNEQFF.

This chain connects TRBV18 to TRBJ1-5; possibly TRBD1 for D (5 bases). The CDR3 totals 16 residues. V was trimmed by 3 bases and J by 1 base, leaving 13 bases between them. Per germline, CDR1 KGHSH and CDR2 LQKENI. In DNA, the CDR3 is TGTGCCAGCTCACCGGGGCTGGGGCTAAGCAATCAGCCCCAGCATTTT. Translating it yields CASSPGLGLSNQPQHF.

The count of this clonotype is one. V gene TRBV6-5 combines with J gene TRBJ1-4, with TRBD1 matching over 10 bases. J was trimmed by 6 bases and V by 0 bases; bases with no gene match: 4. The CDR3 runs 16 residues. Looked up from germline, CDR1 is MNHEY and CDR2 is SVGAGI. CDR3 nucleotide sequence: TGTGCCAGCAGTTACTCGATGGGGACAGGGGATGAAAAACTGTTTTTT. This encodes CASSYSMGTGDEKLFF.

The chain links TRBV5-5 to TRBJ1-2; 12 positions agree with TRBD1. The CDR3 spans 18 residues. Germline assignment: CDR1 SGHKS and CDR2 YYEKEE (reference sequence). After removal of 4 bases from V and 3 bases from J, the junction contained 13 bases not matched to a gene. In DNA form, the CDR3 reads TGTGCCAGCAGCCGATTATCCGGGACAGGGGGCGCGGACTATGGCTACACCTTC. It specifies CASSRLSGTGGADYGYTF.